This T cell receptor beta chain was identified during a study of T cell repertoires in cytomegalovirus infection. Across the study: Matching HLA type, along with CMV infection, was indicated by public TCR beta signatures.

The CDR3 runs to 15 residues. The V end was cut by 8 bases, the J end by 2 bases, with 18 bases between. Of note for this clonotype: The antigen is not known.

TCRdb analysed the reads with MiXCR anew, one entry per CDR3 protein. The table includes just over 450,000 distinct CDR3 sequences, roughly 43% detected once. Findings of the study overall: HLA-C-restricted TCR beta clonotypes specific for CMV led the ex vivo response. Cumulative frequency (of public TCR beta family members) identified carriers of CMV plus the relevant HLA.

The clonotype originates from a human donor in good health (CMV status not recorded). Some clones in this sample may be carry-over from other donors' samples. This chain uses TRBV12-3 or TRBV12-4 with TRBJ1-1; D remains ambiguous. Source: cultured PBMCs, taken from culture after CMV antigen stimulation. The CDR3 here is CASRRWGVINTEAFF. The CDR3 nucleotides read TGTGCCAGCCGAAGGTGGGGTGTGATAAACACTGAAGCTTTCTTT.